The TCR beta chain described here comes from a study of blood T cell repertoires in COVID-19 (dated by TCRdb to the early 2020s). About the investigation overall: Collaborator samples came from the United States, Italy and Spain and covered acute and convalescent phases of COVID-19. Deeply sampled blood TCRbeta repertoires from subjects exposed to, actively infected with, or recovered from COVID-19 were included in the dataset. Samples came from the ongoing ImmuneRACE study (first 160 participants) plus 1,254 subjects from 6 global collaborators. Where available, HLA class I and class II types were taken from metadata supplied by the sample provider and were not determined by assay-based typing. The prospective study material was composed of cDNA or gDNA derived from T cells, B-cell-depleted T cells, or PBMCs. The repertoires were made available in a free public database intended to serve as a resource for research on the immune response to SARS-CoV-2. Sample metadata almost always included a de-identified subject ID, COVID-19 status, age in years and sex.

Points on this clone: Its cognate antigen has yet to be identified. No base quality values were provided; no much bigger clone lies one nucleotide off.

TCRbeta CDR3 regions were amplified from genomic DNA by means of the immunoSEQ Assay, a bias-controlled multiplex PCR. Per the authors' processing: Within the assay, amplification of reference gene primers was used to estimate how many nucleated cells each sample contained. To quantify the absolute abundance of each unique TCRbeta CDR3 rearrangement, sequence reads were collapsed and filtered. For each sample, productive Simpson clonality was calculated by taking the square root of Simpson's diversity index across productive rearrangements. TCRdb holds this immuneACCESS table with in-frame rearrangements only. Some clones are missing; in checked studies, unresolved V genes explain under half, and the rest has no known cause. V, J and clone size reflect that table, while D and trimming were determined from the DNA. Counted in this sample were approximately 210,000 clones; more than 75% of them appeared once. Clones ranked in the top ten supply approximately 10% of the sample.

In Seattle, one collaborating source enrolled patients while the infection was active and tracked those patients longitudinally over the course of disease. Each collaborating institution followed its own protocols to collect whole blood in K2EDTA tubes. For TCRbeta analysis, collaborator samples were shipped as frozen whole blood, as isolated PBMCs, or as DNA extracted from either sample type. The CDR3, from cysteine to phenylalanine, totals 15 residues. The read is trimmed to its CDR3 DNA, 45 bases read in frame from base 1. The CDR1 and CDR2 encoded by the germline V gene are SGDLS and YYNGEE. V has 0 bases trimmed and J has 9 bases trimmed; junction bases matching no gene number 4. What the study reported, not specific to this receptor: The quantity of clinical and demographic metadata differed by source and by participant and was supplied without curation.

The sequencing input was peripheral blood. The TCR was taken from a man aged 50 to 59 with COVID-19, enrolled during active disease. Recombination connected TRBV9 to TRBJ2-1, and TRBD2 matches 12 of the central bases. Read as DNA, the sequence is TGTGCCAGCAGCGTAGGGCTAGCGGGGGGGTTTGAGCAGTTCTTC. Protein translation: CASSVGLAGGFEQFF.